The 4 T cell receptor beta chains listed next were all sequenced from one sample in a study of blood T cell repertoires in COVID-19. Here immunoSEQ multiplex PCR was the method, and the copy in TCRdb shows in-frame clones only, minus some. The sample yields tens of thousands of clones, about 87% seen once. The material sequenced was peripheral blood. The receptors shown here come from a human donor in a cohort sampled during active COVID-19.

V gene TRBV27 combines with J gene TRBJ1-6; TRBD1 is a possible D gene (6 bases). Germline loops: CDR1 MNHEY, CDR2 SMNVEV (reference sequence). The CDR3 extends over 18 amino acids. V was clipped by 6 bases and J by 6 bases, with 24 bases between them. The CDR3 nucleotides read TGTGCCAGCAGGAGGCTCCGGACAGCCACGGCGGGTAATTCACCCCTCCACTTT. This sequence encodes CASRRLRTATAGNSPLHF.

V gene TRBV12-5 combines with J gene TRBJ1-2; tentative D call: TRBD1 (5 bases). The CDR3 has 13 residues. V was clipped by 3 bases and J by 5 bases, with 10 bases between them. Germline CDR1 reads LGHNT; CDR2 reads FRNRAP. CDR3 sequence: CASGFDGGYGYTF. As DNA, the CDR3 is TGTGCTAGTGGTTTCGACGGGGGATATGGCTACACCTTC.

This clone has more than one count but fewer than ten. The chain has TRBV19 and TRBJ2-1; 11 nucleotides agree with TRBD2. The CDR3 has 15 amino acids. The ends lost 4 bases at V and 10 bases at J; junction bases unmatched: 9. Germline V gives CDR1 LNHDA, CDR2 SQIVND (reference sequence). The CDR3 DNA is TGTGCCAGTAGTACTAGCGGGGGGCCTACAATCGAGCAGTTCTTC. Translated: CASSTSGGPTIEQFF.

The gene calls are TRBV9 and TRBJ1-5; no definite D call. V was pared by 3 bases and J by 2 bases, with 9 bases between. The CDR3 has 14 amino acids. Germline loops: CDR1 SGDLS, CDR2 YYNGEE. The CDR3 DNA reads TGTGCCAGCAGCGCCCTAGACGGCAATCAGCCCCAGCATTTT. Encoded protein: CASSALDGNQPQHF.